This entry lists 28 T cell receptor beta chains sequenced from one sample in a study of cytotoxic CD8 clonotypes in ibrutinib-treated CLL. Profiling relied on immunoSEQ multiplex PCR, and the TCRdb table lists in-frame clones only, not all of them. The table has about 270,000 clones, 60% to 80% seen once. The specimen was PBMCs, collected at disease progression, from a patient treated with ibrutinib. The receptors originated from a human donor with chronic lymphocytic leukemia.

The CDR3 loop is CASRRGSKETQYF. The CDR3 region has the DNA TGTGCCAGCAGGAGAGGGTCTAAGGAGACCCAGTACTTC. The J gene is TRBJ2-5, the V gene TRBV5-4, with D possibly matching TRBD2 (5 bases). Trimming pared 5 bases from V and 5 bases from J, leaving 13 bases between. The germline CDR1 and CDR2 sequences are SGHNT and YYREEE (reference sequence). CDR3 length equals 13 residues.

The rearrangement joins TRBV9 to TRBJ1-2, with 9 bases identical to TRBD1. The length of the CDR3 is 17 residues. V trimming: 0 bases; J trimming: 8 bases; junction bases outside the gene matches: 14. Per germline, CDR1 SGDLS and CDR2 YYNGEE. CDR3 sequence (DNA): TGTGCCAGCAGCGTAGAGGGACAGGGCTGGGATGGAAGGGGCTACACCTTC. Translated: CASSVEGQGWDGRGYTF.

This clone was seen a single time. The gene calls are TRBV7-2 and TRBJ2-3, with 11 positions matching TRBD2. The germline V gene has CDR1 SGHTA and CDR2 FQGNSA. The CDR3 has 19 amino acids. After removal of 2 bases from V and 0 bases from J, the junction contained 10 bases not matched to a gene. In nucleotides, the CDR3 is TGTGCCAGCAGCTTACTTCTCGCACTAGCGGGGGATAGCACAGATACGCAGTATTTT. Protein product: CASSLLLALAGDSTDTQYF. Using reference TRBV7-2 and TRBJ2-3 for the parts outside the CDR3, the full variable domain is GAGVSQSPSNKVTEKGKDVELRCDPISGHTALYWYRQSLGQGLEFLIYFQGNSAPDKSGLPSDRFSAERTGGSVSTLTIQRTQQEDSAVYLCASSLLLALAGDSTDTQYFGPGTRLTVL.

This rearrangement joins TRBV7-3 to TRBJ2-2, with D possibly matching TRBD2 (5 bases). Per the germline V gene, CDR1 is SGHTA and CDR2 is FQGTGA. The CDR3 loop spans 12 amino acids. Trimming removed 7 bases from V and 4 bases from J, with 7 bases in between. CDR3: CASIEGTGELFF. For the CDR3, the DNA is TGTGCCAGCATTGAGGGCACCGGGGAGCTGTTTTTT.

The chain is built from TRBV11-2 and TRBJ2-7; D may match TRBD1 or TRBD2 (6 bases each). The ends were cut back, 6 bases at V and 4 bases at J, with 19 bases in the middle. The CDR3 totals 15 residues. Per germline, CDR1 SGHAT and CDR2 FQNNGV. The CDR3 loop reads CASRQDQGRRYEQYF. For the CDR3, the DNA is TGTGCCAGCAGACAAGACCAGGGGAGGAGATACGAGCAGTACTTC.

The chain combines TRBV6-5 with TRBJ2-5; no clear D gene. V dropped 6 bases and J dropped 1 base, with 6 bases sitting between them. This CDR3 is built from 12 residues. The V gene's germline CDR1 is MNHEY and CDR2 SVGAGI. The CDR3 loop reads CASRFRQETQYF. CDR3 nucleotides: TGTGCCAGCAGATTCCGCCAAGAGACCCAGTACTTC.

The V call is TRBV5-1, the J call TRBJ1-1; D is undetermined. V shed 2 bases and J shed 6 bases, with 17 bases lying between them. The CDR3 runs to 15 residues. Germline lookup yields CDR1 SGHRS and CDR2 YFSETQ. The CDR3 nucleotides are TGCGCCAGCAGCTTTATAGGATCCTACAACGCTGAAGCTTTCTTT. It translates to CASSFIGSYNAEAFF. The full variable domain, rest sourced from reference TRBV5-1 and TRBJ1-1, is KAGVTQTPRYLIKTRGQQVTLSCSPISGHRSVSWYQQTPGQGLQFLFEYFSETQRNKGNFPGRFSGRQFSNSRSEMNVSTLELGDSALYLCASSFIGSYNAEAFFGQGTRLTVV.

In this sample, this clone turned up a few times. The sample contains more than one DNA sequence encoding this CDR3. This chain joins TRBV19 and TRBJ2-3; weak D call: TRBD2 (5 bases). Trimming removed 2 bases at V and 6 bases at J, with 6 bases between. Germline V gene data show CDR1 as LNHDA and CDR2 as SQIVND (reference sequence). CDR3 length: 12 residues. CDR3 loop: CASSIRGDTQYF. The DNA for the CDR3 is TGTGCCAGTAGTATACGCGGGGATACGCAGTATTTT. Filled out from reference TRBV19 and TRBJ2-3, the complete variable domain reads DGGITQSPKYLFRKEGQNVTLSCEQNLNHDAMYWYRQDPGQGLRLIYYSQIVNDFQKGDIAEGYSVSREKKESFPLTVTSAQKNPTAFYLCASSIRGDTQYFGPGTRLTVL.

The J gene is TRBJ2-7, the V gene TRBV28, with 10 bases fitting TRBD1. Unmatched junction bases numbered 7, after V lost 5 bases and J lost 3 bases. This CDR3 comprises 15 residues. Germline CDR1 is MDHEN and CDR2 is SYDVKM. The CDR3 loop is CASSPSGTGDYEQYF. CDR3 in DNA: TGTGCCAGCAGTCCGTCCGGGACAGGGGACTACGAGCAGTACTTC.

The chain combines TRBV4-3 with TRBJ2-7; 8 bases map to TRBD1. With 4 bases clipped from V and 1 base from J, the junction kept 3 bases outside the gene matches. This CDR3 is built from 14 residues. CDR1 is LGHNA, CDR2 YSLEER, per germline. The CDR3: CASSPGTGSYEQYF. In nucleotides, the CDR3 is TGCGCCAGCAGCCCAGGGACAGGATCCTACGAGCAGTACTTC.

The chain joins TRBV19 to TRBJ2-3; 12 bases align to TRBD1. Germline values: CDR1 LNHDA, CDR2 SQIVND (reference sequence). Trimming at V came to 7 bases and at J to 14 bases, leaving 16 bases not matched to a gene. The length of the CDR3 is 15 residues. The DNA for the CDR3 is TGTGCCAGTACCACCTCCGGGACAGGGGGCCGAGTGGCGTATTTT. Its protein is CASTTSGTGGRVAYF.

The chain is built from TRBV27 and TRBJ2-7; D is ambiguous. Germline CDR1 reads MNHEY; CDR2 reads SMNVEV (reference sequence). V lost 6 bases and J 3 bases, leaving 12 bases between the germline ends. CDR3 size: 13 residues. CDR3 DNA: TGTGCCAGCAGCTACACAGCGTACTACGAGCAGTACTTC. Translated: CASSYTAYYEQYF.

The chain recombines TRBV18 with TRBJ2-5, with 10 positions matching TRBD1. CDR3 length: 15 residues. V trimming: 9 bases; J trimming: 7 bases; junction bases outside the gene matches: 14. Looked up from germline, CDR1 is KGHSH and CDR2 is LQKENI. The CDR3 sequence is CASFRPKGQGGTQYF. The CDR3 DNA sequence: TGTGCCAGTTTCAGACCGAAAGGACAGGGGGGGACCCAGTACTTC.

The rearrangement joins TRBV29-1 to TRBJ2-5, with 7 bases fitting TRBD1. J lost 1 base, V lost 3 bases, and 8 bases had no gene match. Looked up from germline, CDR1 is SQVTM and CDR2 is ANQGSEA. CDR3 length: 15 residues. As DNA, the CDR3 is TGCAGCGTTGATGGGTTGACAGGGCCCCAAGAGACCCAGTACTTC. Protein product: CSVDGLTGPQETQYF.

The chain's CDR3 is CATQRGLRTDTQYF. The CDR3 nucleotides are TGTGCCACCCAGCGGGGACTACGCACAGATACGCAGTATTTT. V gene TRBV7-9 combines with J gene TRBJ2-3, with 7 bases fitting TRBD2. Per germline, CDR1 SEHNR and CDR2 FQNEAQ (reference sequence). The CDR3 spans 14 residues. V lost 10 bases and J lost 1; bases outside the gene matches: 8.

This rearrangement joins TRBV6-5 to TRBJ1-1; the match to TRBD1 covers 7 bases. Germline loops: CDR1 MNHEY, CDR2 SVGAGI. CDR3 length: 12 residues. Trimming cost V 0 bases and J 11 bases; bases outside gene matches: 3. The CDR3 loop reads CASSYSGQRAFF. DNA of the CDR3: TGTGCCAGCAGTTACTCGGGACAGCGGGCTTTCTTT.

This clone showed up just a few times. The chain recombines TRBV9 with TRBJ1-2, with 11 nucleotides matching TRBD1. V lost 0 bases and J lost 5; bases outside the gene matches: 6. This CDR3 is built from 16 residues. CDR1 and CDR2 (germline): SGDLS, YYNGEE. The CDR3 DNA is TGTGCCAGCAGCGTAGGGGCCGGACAGGGGGCATATGGCTACACCTTC. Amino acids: CASSVGAGQGAYGYTF. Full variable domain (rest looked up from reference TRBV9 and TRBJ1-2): DSGVTQTPKHLITATGQRVTLRCSPRSGDLSVYWYQQSLDQGLQFLIQYYNGEERAKGNILERFSAQQFPDLHSELNLSSLELGDSALYFCASSVGAGQGAYGYTFGSGTRLTVV.

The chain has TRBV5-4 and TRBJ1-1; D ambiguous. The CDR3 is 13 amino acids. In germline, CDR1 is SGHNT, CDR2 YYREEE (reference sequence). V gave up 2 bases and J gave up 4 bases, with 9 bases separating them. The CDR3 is CASSFDGITEAFF. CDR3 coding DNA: TGTGCCAGCAGCTTTGATGGGATCACTGAAGCTTTCTTT.

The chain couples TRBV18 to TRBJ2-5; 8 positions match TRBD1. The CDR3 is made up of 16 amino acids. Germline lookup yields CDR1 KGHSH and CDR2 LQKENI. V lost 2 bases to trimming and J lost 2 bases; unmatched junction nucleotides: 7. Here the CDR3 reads CASSPYRTGGQETQYF. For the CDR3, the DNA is TGTGCCAGCTCACCATACCGCACAGGGGGACAAGAGACCCAGTACTTC.

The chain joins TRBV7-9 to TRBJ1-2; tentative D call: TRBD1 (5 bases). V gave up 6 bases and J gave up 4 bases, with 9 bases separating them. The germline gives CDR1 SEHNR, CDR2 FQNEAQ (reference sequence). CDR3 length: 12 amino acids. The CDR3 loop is CASRRDVYGYTF. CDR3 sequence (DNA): TGTGCCAGCAGGAGGGACGTCTATGGCTACACCTTC.

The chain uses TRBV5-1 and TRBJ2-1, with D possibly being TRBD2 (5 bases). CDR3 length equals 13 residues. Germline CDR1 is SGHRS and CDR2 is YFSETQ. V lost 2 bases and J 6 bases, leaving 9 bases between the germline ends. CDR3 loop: CASSFAGPNEQFF. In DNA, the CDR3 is TGCGCCAGCAGCTTCGCGGGCCCCAATGAGCAGTTCTTC.

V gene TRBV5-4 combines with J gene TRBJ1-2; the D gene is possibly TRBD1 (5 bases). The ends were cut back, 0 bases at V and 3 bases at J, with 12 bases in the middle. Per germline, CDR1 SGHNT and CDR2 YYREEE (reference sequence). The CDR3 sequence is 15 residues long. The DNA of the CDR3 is TGTGCCAGCAGCTTGGAGGGACCATCAGACTATGGCTACACCTTC. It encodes CASSLEGPSDYGYTF. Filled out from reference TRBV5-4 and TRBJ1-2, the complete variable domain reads ETGVTQSPTHLIKTRGQQVTLRCSSQSGHNTVSWYQQALGQGPQFIFQYYREEENGRGNFPPRFSGLQFPNYSSELNVNALELDDSALYLCASSLEGPSDYGYTFGSGTRLTVV.

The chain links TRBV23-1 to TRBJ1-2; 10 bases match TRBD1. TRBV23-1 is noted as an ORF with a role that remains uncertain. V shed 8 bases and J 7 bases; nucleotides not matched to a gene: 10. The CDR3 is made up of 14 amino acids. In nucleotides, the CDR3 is TGCGCCAGCCTTAACCAGGGGACAGGGGTTGGCTACACCTTC. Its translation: CASLNQGTGVGYTF.

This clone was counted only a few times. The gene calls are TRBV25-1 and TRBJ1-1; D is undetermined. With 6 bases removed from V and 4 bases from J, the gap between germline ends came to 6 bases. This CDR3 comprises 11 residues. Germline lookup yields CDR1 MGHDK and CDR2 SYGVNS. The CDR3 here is CASSPSTEAFF. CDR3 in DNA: TGTGCCAGCAGCCCGAGCACTGAAGCTTTCTTT.

The CDR3 spells CASSLVRIMNTEAFF. The CDR3 DNA reads TGTGCCAGCAGCTTAGTTCGGATCATGAACACTGAAGCTTTCTTT. The chain uses TRBV7-2 and TRBJ1-1; no definite D call. Trimming removed 1 base at V and 0 bases at J, with 9 bases between. From germline, CDR1 is SGHTA and CDR2 FQGNSA. This CDR3 has 15 amino acids.

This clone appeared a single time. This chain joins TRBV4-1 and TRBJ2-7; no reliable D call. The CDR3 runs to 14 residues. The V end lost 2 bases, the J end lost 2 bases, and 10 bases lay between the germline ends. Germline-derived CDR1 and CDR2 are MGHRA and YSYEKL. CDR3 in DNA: TGCGCCAGCAGCCAATCTCGTGGCCCCTACGAGCAGTACTTC. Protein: CASSQSRGPYEQYF.

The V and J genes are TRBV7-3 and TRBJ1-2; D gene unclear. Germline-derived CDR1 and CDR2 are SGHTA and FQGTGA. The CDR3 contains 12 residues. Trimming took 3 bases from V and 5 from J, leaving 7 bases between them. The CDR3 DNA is TGTGCCAGCAGCTTCCCGGGGTATGGCTACACCTTC. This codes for CASSFPGYGYTF.

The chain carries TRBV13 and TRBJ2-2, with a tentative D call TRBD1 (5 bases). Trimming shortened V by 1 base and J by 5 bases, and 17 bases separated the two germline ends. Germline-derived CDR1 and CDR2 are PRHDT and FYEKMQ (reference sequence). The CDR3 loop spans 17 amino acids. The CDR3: CASSLVGWTSNTGELFF. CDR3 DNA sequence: TGTGCCAGCAGCTTAGTAGGCTGGACATCTAATACCGGGGAGCTGTTTTTT.